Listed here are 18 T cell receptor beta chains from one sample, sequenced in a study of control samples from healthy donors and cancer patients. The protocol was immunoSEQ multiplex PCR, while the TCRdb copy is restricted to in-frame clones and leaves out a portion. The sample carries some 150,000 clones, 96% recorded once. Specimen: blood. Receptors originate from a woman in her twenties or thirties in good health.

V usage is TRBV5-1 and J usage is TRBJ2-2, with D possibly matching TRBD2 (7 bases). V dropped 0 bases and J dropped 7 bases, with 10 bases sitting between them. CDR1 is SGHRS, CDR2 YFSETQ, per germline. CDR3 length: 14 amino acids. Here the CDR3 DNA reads TGCGCCAGCAGCTTGGCCGGGGGGCTCGGGGAGCTGTTTTTT. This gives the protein CASSLAGGLGELFF.

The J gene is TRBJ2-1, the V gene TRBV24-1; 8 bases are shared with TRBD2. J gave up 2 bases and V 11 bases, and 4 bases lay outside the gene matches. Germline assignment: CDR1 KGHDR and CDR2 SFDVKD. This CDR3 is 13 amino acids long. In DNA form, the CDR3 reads TGTGCCATCAGCGGGAGCCCCTACAATGAGCAGTTCTTC. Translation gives CAISGSPYNEQFF.

For the CDR3, the DNA is TGTGCCAGTAGTATCTGGGCCGGGGGGGCGAATGAGCAGTTCTTC. This translates into CASSIWAGGANEQFF. The chain has TRBV19 and TRBJ2-1; 8 bases fit TRBD2. CDR1 is LNHDA, CDR2 SQIVND, per germline (reference sequence). The ends lost 3 bases at V and 7 bases at J; junction bases unmatched: 8. This CDR3 spans 15 amino acids. The full variable domain, with the rest looked up from reference TRBV19 and TRBJ2-1, is DGGITQSPKYLFRKEGQNVTLSCEQNLNHDAMYWYRQDPGQGLRLIYYSQIVNDFQKGDIAEGYSVSREKKESFPLTVTSAQKNPTAFYLCASSIWAGGANEQFFGPGTRLTVL.

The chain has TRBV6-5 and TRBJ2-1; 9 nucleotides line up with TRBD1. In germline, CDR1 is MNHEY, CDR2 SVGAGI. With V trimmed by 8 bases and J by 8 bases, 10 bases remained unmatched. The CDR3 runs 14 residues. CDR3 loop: CASGRGTGMDEQFF. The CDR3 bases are TGTGCCAGCGGGAGAGGGACAGGGATGGATGAGCAGTTCTTC.

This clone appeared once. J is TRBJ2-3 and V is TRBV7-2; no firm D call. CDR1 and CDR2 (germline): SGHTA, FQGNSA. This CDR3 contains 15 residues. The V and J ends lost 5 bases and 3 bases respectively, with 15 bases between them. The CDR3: CASSPTFHRTDTQYF. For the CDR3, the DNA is TGTGCCAGCAGCCCTACTTTCCACCGTACAGATACGCAGTATTTT.

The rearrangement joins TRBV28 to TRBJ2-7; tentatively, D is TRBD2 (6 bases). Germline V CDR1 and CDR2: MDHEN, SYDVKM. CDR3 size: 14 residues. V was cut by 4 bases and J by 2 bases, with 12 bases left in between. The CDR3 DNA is TGTGCCAGCAGTTCCCCTGGCGGGGCCTACGAGCAGTACTTC. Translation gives CASSSPGGAYEQYF.

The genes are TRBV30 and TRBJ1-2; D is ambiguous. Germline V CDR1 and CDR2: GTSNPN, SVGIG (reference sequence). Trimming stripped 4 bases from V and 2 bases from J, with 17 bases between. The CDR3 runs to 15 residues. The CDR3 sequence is CAWTLELGINYGYTF. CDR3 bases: TGTGCCTGGACTCTAGAGTTGGGCATAAACTATGGCTACACCTTC.

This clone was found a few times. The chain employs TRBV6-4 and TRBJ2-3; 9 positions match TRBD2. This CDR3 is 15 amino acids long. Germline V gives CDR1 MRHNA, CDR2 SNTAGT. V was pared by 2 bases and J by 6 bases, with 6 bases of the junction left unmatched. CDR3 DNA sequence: TGTGCCAGCAGTGACCTGGCTAGCGGGATGGATACGCAGTATTTT. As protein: CASSDLASGMDTQYF.

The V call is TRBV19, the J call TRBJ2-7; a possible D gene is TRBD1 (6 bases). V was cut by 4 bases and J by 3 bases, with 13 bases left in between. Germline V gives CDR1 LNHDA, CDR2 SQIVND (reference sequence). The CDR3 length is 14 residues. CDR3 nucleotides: TGTGCCAGTAGTACGCAGGGGACCCACTACGAGCAGTACTTC. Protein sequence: CASSTQGTHYEQYF.

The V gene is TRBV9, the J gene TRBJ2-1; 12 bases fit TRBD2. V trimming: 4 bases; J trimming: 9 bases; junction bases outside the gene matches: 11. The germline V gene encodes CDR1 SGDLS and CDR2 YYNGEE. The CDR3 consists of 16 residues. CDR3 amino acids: CASSPQTSGRPGEQFF. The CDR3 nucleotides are TGTGCCAGCAGCCCCCAGACTAGCGGGAGACCGGGTGAGCAGTTCTTC.

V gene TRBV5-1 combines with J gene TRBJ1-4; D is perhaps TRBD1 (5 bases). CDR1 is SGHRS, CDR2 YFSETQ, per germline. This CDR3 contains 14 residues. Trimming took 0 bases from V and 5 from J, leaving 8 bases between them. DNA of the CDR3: TGCGCCAGCAGCTTGGGACAGACAAATGAAAAACTGTTTTTT. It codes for CASSLGQTNEKLFF.

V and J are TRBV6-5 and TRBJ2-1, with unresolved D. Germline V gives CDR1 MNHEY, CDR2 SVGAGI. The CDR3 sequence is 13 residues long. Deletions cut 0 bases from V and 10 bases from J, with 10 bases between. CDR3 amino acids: CASSYSQAREQFF. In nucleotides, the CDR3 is TGTGCCAGCAGTTACTCCCAGGCCAGGGAGCAGTTCTTC.

This CDR3 is CAISESGQPTEAFF. In DNA, the CDR3 is TGTGCCATCAGTGAGTCGGGACAGCCAACTGAAGCTTTCTTT. The V gene is TRBV10-3, the J gene TRBJ1-1; 7 positions agree with TRBD1. The CDR3 length is 14 residues. The J segment lost 5 bases and the V segment lost 0 bases, leaving 3 bases of the junction unmatched. Germline CDR1 is ENHRY and CDR2 is SYGVKD.

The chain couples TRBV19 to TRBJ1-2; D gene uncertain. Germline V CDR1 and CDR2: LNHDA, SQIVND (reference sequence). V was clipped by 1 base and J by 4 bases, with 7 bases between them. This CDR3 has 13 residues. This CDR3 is CASSIAPGYGYTF. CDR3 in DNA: TGTGCCAGTAGTATAGCCCCCGGCTATGGCTACACCTTC. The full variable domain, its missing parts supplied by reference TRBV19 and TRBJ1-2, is DGGITQSPKYLFRKEGQNVTLSCEQNLNHDAMYWYRQDPGQGLRLIYYSQIVNDFQKGDIAEGYSVSREKKESFPLTVTSAQKNPTAFYLCASSIAPGYGYTFGSGTRLTVV.

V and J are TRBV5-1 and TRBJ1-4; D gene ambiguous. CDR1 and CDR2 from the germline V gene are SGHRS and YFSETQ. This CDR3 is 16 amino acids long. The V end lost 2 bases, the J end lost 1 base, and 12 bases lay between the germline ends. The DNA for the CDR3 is TGCGCCAGCAGCTTTAGCACGACGGTAACTAATGAAAAACTGTTTTTT. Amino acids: CASSFSTTVTNEKLFF.

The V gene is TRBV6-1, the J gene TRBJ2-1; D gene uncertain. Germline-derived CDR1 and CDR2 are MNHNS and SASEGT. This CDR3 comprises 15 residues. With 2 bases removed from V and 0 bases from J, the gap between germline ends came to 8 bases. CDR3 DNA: TGTGCCAGCAGTGAAAGGGCAGACTCCTACAATGAGCAGTTCTTC. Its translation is CASSERADSYNEQFF.

The CDR3 is CASNPTGSNQPQHF. CDR3 DNA: TGTGCCAGCAACCCAACGGGTAGCAATCAGCCCCAGCATTTT. The V gene is TRBV6-5, the J gene TRBJ1-5; no reliable D call. CDR1 and CDR2 (germline): MNHEY, SVGAGI. The V end was cut by 7 bases, the J end by 0 bases, with 10 bases between. The CDR3 contains 14 residues.

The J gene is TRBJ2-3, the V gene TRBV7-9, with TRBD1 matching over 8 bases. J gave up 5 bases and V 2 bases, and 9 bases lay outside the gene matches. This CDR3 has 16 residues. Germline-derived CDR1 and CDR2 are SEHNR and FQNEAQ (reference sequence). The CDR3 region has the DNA TGTGCCAGCAGCTTAAATAGCAGGGGGCGCGGAGATACGCAGTATTTT. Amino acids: CASSLNSRGRGDTQYF.